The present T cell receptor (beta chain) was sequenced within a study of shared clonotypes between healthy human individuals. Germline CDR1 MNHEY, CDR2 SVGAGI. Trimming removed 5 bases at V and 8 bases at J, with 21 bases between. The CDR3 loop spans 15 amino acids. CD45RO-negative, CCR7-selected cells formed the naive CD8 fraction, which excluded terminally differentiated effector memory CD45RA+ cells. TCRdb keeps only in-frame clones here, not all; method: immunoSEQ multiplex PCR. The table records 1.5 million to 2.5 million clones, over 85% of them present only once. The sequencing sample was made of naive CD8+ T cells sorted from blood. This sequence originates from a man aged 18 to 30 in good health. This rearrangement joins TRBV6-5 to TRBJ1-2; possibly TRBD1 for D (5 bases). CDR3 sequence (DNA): TGTGCCAGCAGTCAACTGATGGGGGTCCTCCGCGGCTACACCTTC. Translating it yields CASSQLMGVLRGYTF.